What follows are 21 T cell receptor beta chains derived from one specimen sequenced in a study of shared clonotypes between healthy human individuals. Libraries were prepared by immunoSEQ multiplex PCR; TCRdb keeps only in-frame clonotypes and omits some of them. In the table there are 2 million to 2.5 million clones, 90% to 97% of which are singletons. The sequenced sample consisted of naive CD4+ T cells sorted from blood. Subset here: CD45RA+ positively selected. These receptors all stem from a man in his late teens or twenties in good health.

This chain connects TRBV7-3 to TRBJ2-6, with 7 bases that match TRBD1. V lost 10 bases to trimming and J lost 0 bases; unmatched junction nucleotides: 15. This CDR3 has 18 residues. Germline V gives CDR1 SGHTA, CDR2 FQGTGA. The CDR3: CATGPRQGRYSGANVLTF. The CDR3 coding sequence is TGTGCCACCGGACCGCGACAGGGAAGATACTCTGGGGCCAACGTCCTGACTTTC.

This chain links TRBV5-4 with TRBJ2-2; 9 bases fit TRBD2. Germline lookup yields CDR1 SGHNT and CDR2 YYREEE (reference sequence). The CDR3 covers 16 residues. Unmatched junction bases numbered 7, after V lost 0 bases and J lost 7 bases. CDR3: CASSLAIAGAGGELFF. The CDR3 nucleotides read TGTGCCAGCAGCTTGGCAATAGCGGGAGCCGGCGGGGAGCTGTTTTTT.

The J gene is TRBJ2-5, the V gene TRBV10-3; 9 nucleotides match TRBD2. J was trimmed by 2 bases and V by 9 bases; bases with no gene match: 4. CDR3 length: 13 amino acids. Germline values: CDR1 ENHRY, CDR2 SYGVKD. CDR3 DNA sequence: TGTGCCATGAGTAGCGGGGGACAAGAGACCCAGTACTTC. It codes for CAMSSGGQETQYF.

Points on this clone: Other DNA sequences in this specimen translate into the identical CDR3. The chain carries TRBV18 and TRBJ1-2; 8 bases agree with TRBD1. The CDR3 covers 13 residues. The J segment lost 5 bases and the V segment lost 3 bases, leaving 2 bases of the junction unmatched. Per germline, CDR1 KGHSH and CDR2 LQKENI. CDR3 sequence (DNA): TGTGCCAGCTCACCGGACAGGGTTTATGGCTACACCTTC. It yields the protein CASSPDRVYGYTF.

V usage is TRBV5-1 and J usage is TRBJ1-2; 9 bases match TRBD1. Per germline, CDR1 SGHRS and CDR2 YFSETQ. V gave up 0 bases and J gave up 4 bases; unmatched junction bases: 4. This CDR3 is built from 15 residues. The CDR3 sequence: CASSLADRGSYGYTF. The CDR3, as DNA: TGCGCCAGCAGCTTGGCGGACAGGGGAAGCTATGGCTACACCTTC.

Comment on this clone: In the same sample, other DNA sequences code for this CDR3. This CDR3 reads CAWSGGPNEKLFF. The CDR3 region has the DNA TGTGCCTGGAGTGGGGGCCCTAATGAAAAACTGTTTTTT. The rearrangement joins TRBV30 to TRBJ1-4; possibly TRBD1 for D (5 bases). The CDR3 has 13 residues. Germline V gives CDR1 GTSNPN, CDR2 SVGIG (reference sequence). The germline V and J ends were trimmed by 1 base and 3 bases, with 6 bases remaining between them.

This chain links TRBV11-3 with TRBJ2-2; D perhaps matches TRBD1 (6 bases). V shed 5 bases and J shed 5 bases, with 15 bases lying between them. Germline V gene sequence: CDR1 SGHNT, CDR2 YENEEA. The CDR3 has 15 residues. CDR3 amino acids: CASSRPGQPTGELFF. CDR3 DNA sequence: TGTGCCAGCAGCCGACCGGGACAACCTACCGGGGAGCTGTTTTTT.

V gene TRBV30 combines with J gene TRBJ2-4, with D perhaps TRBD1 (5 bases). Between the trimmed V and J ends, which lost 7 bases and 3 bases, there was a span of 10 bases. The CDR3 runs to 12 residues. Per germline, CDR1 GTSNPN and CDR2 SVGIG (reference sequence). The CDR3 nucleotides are TGTGCCTTAGGGGTTGGCAAAAACATTCAGTACTTC. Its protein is CALGVGKNIQYF.

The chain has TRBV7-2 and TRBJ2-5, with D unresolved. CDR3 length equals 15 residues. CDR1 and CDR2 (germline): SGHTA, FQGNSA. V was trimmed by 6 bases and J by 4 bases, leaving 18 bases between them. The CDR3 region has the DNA TGTGCCAGCAGTCTAACACCCCTGCTTGGAGAGACCCAGTACTTC. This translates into CASSLTPLLGETQYF.

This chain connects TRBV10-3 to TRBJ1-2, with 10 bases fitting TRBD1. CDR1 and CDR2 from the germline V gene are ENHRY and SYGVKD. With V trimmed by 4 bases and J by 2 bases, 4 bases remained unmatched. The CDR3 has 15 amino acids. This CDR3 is CAISGPDRGNYGYTF. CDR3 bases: TGTGCCATCAGTGGCCCGGACAGGGGGAACTATGGCTACACCTTC.

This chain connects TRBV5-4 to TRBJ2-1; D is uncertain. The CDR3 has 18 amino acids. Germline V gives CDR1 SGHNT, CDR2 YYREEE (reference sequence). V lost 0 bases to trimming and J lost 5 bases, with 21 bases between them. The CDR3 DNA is TGTGCCAGCAGCTTGGAGGAAGGTATGGCGCATAGAGACAATGAGCAGTTCTTC. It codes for CASSLEEGMAHRDNEQFF.

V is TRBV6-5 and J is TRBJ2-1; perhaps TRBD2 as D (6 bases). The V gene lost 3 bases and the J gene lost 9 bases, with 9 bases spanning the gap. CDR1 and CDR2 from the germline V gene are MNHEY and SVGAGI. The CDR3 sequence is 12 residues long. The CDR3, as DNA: TGTGCCAGCAGTTATATGGGAGGTGAGCAGTTCTTC. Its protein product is CASSYMGGEQFF.

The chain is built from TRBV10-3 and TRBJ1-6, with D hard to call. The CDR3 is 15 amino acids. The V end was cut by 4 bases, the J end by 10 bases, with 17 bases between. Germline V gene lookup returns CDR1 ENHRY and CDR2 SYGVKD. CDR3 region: CAISGGPSSGSPLHF. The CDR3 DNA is TGTGCCATCAGTGGAGGGCCTTCTTCAGGCTCACCCCTCCACTTT.

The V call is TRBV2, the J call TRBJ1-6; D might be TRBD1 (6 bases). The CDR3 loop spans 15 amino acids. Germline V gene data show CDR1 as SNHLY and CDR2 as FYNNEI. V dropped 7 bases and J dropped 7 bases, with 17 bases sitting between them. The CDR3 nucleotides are TGTGCCAGCATTGACGCTACAGGGATAAATTCACCCCTCCACTTT. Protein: CASIDATGINSPLHF.

In nucleotides, the CDR3 is TGTGCCAGCAGTTACCAGGTCCAGGGCCCCTCCTACGAGCAGTACTTC. The encoded protein is CASSYQVQGPSYEQYF. The rearrangement links TRBV6-5 to TRBJ2-7; D may be TRBD1 (5 bases). This CDR3 has 16 residues. The germline V gene encodes CDR1 MNHEY and CDR2 SVGAGI. V was trimmed by 2 bases and J by 0 bases, leaving 14 bases between them.

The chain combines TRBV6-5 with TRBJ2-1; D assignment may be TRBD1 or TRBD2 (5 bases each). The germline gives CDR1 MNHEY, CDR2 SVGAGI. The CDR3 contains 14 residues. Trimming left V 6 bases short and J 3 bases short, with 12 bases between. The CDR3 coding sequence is TGTGCCAGCAGAAGGGGACGGAACTACAATGAGCAGTTCTTC. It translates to CASRRGRNYNEQFF.

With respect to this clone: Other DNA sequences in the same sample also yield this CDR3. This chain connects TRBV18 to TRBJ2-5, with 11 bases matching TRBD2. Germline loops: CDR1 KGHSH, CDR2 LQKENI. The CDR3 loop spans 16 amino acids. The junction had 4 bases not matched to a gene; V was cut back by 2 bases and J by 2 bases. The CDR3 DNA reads TGTGCCAGCTCACCATCCCTAGCGGGAGGTCAAGAGACCCAGTACTTC. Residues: CASSPSLAGGQETQYF.

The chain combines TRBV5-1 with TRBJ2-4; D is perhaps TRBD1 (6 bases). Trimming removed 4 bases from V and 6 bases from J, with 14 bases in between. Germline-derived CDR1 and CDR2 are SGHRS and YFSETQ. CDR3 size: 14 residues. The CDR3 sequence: CASSTDGQTNIQYF. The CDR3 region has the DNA TGCGCCAGCAGCACGGATGGACAGACAAACATTCAGTACTTC. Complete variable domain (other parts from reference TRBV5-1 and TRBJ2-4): KAGVTQTPRYLIKTRGQQVTLSCSPISGHRSVSWYQQTPGQGLQFLFEYFSETQRNKGNFPGRFSGRQFSNSRSEMNVSTLELGDSALYLCASSTDGQTNIQYFGAGTRLSVL.

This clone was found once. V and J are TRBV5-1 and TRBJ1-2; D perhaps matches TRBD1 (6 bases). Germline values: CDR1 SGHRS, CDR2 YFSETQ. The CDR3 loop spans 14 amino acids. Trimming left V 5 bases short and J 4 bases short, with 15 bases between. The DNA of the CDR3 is TGCGCCAGCAGTTGGAAGGGGACACTCTATGGCTACACCTTC. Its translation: CASSWKGTLYGYTF.

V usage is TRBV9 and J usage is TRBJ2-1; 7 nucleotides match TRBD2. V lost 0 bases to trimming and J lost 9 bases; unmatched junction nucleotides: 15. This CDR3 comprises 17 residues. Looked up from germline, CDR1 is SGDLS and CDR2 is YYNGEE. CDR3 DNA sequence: TGTGCCAGCAGCGTAGGGGGAGCCGGGAGGTACTTGGGTGAGCAGTTCTTC. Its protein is CASSVGGAGRYLGEQFF.

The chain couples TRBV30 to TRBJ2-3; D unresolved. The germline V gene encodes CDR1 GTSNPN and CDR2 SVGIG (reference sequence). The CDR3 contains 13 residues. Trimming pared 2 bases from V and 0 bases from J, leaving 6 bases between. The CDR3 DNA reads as TGTGCCTGGAGTAACGATAGCACAGATACGCAGTATTTT. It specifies CAWSNDSTDTQYF.